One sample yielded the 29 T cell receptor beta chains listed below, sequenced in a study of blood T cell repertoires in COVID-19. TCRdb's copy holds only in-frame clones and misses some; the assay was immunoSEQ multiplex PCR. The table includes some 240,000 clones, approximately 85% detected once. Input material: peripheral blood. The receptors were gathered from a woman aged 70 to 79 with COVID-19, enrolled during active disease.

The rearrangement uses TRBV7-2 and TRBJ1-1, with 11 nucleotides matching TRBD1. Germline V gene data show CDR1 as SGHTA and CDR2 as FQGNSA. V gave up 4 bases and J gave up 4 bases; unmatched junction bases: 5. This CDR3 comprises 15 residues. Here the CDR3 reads CASSWTGGGFTEAFF. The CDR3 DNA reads TGTGCCAGCAGCTGGACAGGGGGCGGATTCACTGAAGCTTTCTTT.

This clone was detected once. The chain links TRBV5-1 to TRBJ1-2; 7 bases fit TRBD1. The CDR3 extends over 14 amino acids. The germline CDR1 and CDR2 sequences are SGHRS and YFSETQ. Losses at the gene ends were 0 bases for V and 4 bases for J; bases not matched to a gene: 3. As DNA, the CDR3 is TGCGCCAGCAGCTTGGGACAGGGACCCTATGGCTACACCTTC. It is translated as CASSLGQGPYGYTF. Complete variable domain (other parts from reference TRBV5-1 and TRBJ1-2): KAGVTQTPRYLIKTRGQQVTLSCSPISGHRSVSWYQQTPGQGLQFLFEYFSETQRNKGNFPGRFSGRQFSNSRSEMNVSTLELGDSALYLCASSLGQGPYGYTFGSGTRLTVV.

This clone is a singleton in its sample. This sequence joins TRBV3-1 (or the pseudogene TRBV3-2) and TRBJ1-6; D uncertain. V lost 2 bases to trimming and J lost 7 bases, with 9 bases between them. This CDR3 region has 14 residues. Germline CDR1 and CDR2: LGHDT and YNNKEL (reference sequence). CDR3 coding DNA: TGTGCCAGCAGCCAAAGAGGGAGAAATTCACCCCTCCACTTT. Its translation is CASSQRGRNSPLHF.

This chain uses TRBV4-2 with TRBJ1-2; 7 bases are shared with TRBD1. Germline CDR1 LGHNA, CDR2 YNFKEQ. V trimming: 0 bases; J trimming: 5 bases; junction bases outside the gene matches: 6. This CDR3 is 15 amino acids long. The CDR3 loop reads CASSQDRTGQYGYTF. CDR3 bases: TGTGCCAGCAGCCAAGATCGGACAGGACAATATGGCTACACCTTC.

CDR3 protein: CASFPYGQGVHEQYF. The CDR3 bases are TGCGCCAGCTTTCCATATGGACAGGGAGTTCACGAGCAGTACTTC. The chain combines TRBV10-1 with TRBJ2-7, with 8 bases identical to TRBD1. Trimming removed 8 bases from V and 5 bases from J; junction bases left unmatched: 14. CDR1 is WNHNN and CDR2 is SYGVQD in the germline V gene (reference sequence). The CDR3 covers 15 residues.

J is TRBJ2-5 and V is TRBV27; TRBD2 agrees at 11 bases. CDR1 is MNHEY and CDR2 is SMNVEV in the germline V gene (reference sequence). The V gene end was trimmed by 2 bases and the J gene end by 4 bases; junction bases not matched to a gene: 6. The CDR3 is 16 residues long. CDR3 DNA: TGTGCCAGCAGTTTAAGCACTAGCGGGAGCGGAGAGACCCAGTACTTC. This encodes CASSLSTSGSGETQYF.

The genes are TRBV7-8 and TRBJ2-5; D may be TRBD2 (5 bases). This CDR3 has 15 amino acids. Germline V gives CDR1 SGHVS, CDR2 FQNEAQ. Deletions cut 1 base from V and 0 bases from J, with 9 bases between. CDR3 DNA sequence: TGTGCCAGCAGCTTAGTTCCGGGAAACCAAGAGACCCAGTACTTC. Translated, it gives CASSLVPGNQETQYF.

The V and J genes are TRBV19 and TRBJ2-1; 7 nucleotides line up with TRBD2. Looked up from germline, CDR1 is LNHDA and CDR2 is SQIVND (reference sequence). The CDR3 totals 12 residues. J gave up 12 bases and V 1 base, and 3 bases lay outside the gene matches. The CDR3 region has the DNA TGTGCCAGTAGTATAGCTAGCGGATCGCAGTTCTTC. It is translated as CASSIASGSQFF.

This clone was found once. Here the CDR3 reads CASSGQGAGDTQYF. CDR3 DNA: TGTGCCAGCAGTGGACAGGGGGCGGGAGATACGCAGTATTTT. The V call is TRBV2, the J call TRBJ2-3, with TRBD1 identical over 10 bases. Germline values: CDR1 SNHLY, CDR2 FYNNEI. V lost 4 bases and J lost 5; bases outside the gene matches: 3. The CDR3 totals 14 residues. The full variable domain, with the rest looked up from reference TRBV2 and TRBJ2-3, is EPEVTQTPSHQVTQMGQEVILRCVPISNHLYFYWYRQILGQKVEFLVSFYNNEISEKSEIFDDQFSVERPDGSNFTLKIRSTKLEDSAMYFCASSGQGAGDTQYFGPGTRLTVL.

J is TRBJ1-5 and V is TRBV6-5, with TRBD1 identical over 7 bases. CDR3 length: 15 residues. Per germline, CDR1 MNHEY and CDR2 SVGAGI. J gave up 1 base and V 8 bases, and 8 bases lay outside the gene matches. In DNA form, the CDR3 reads TGTGCCAGCCGCGGAAGGGGGCCGAGCAATCAGCCCCAGCATTTT. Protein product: CASRGRGPSNQPQHF.

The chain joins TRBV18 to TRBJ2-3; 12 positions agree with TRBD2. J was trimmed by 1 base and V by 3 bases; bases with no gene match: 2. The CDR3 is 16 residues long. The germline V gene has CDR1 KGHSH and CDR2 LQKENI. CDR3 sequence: CASSPRLAGGTDTQYF. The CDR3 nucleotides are TGTGCCAGCTCACCGAGACTAGCGGGGGGCACAGATACGCAGTATTTT.

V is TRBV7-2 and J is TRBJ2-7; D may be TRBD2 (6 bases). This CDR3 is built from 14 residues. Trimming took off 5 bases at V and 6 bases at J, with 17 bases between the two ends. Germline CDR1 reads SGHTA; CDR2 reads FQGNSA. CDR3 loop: CASSLGTYSGEQYF. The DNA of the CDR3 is TGTGCCAGCAGCCTAGGGACTTATTCAGGCGAGCAGTACTTC.

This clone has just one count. The CDR3 loop is CASASGSSYEQYF. For the CDR3, the DNA is TGTGCCAGCGCTAGCGGGAGCTCCTACGAGCAGTACTTC. This sequence joins TRBV2 and TRBJ2-7; 10 bases map to TRBD2. Per germline, CDR1 SNHLY and CDR2 FYNNEI. V gave up 8 bases and J gave up 0 bases; unmatched junction bases: 1. The CDR3 contains 13 residues.

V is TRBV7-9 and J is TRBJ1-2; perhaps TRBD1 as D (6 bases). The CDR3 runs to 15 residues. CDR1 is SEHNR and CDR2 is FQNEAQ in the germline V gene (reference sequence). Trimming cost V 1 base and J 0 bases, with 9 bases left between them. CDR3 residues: CASSLGQAPNYGYTF. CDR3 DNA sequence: TGTGCCAGCAGCTTAGGACAGGCCCCTAACTATGGCTACACCTTC. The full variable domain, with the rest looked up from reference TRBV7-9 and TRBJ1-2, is DTGVSQNPRHKITKRGQNVTFRCDPISEHNRLYWYRQTLGQGPEFLTYFQNEAQLEKSRLLSDRFSAERPKGSFSTLEIQRTEQGDSAMYLCASSLGQAPNYGYTFGSGTRLTVV.

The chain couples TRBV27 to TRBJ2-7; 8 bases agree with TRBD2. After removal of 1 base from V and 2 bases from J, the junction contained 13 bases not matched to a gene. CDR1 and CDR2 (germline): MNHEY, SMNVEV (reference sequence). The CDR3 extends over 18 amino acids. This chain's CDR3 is CASSLWGGVAGSAYEQYF. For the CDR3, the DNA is TGTGCCAGCAGTTTATGGGGCGGGGTAGCGGGAAGCGCCTACGAGCAGTACTTC.

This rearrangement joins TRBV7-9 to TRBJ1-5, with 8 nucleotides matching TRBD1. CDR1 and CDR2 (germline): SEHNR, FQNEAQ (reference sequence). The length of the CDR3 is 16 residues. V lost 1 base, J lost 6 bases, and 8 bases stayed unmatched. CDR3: CASSLGAGGAGQPQHF. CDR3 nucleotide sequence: TGTGCCAGCAGCTTAGGGGCAGGGGGCGCGGGTCAGCCCCAGCATTTT.

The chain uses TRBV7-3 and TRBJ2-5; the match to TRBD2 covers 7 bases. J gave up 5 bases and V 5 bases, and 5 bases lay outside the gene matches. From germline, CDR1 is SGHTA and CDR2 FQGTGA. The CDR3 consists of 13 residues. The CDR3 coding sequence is TGTGCCAGCAGCCTGGGGGAGGGCGAGACCCAGTACTTC. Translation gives CASSLGEGETQYF.

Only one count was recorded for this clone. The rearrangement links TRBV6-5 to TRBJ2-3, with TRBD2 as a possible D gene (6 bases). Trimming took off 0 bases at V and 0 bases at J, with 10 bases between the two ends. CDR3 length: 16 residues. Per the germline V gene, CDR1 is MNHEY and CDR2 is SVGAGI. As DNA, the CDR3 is TGTGCCAGCAGTTACTCTAGCGGTGATAGCACAGATACGCAGTATTTT. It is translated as CASSYSSGDSTDTQYF.

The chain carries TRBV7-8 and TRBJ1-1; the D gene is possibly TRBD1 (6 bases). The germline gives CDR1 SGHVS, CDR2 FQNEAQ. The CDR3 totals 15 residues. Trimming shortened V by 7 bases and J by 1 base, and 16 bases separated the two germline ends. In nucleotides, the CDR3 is TGTGCCAGCACTCAATTGGAGACAGGGAACACTGAAGCTTTCTTT. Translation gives CASTQLETGNTEAFF.

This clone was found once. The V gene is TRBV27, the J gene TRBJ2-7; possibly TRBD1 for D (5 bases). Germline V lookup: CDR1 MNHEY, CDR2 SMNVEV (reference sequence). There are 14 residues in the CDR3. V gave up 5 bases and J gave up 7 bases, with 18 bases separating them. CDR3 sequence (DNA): TGTGCCAGCAGTCTCAGGGTAGGAGTTTGGGAGCAGTACTTC. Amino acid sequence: CASSLRVGVWEQYF.

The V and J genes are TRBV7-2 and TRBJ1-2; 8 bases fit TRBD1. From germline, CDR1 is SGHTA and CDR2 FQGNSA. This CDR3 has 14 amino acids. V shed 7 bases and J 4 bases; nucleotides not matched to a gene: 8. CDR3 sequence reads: CASTLGDRGYGYTF. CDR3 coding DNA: TGTGCCAGCACGCTAGGAGACAGGGGCTATGGCTACACCTTC.

Written as DNA, the CDR3 is TGTGCCAGCAGTTACGAGGGGACAGGACATTCACCCCTCCACTTT. It is translated as CASSYEGTGHSPLHF. The V gene is TRBV6-5, the J gene TRBJ1-6; 8 bases map to TRBD1. Germline V gene data show CDR1 as MNHEY and CDR2 as SVGAGI. The CDR3 has 15 amino acids. V lost 2 bases to trimming and J lost 8 bases; unmatched junction nucleotides: 5.

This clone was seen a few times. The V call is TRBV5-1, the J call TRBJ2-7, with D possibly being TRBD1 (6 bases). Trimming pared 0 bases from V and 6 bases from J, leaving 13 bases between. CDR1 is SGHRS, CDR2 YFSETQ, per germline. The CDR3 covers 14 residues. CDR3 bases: TGCGCCAGCAGCTTGGGGACAGCAATATCCGAGCAGTACTTC. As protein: CASSLGTAISEQYF.

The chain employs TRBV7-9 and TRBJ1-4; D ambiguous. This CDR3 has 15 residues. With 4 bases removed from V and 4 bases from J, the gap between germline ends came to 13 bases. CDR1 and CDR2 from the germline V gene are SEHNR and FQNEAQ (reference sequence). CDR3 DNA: TGTGCCAGCAGCTCCCAGGCGGGGTTTAATGAAAAACTGTTTTTT. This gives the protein CASSSQAGFNEKLFF.

CDR3 amino acids: CASSLDAVSGSTDTQYF. The CDR3 region has the DNA TGTGCCAGCAGCTTAGATGCAGTGAGCGGGTCCACAGATACGCAGTATTTT. The chain employs TRBV7-2 and TRBJ2-3; weak D call: TRBD2 (6 bases). The length of the CDR3 is 17 residues. The germline V and J ends were trimmed by 1 base and 2 bases, with 16 bases remaining between them. Germline V gives CDR1 SGHTA, CDR2 FQGNSA.

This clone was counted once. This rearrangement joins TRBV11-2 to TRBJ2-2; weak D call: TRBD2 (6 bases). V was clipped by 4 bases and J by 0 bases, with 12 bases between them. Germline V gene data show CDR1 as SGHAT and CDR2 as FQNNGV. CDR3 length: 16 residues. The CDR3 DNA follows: TGTGCCAGCAGCTCTCGCGGGGCGGCGAACACCGGGGAGCTGTTTTTT. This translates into CASSSRGAANTGELFF.

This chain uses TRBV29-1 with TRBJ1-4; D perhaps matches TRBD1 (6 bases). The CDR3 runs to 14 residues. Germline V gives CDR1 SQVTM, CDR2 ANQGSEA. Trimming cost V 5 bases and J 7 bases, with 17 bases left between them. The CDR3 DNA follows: TGCAGCGTTAAACGAGGGGGTTTGGGTGAAAAACTGTTTTTT. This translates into CSVKRGGLGEKLFF.

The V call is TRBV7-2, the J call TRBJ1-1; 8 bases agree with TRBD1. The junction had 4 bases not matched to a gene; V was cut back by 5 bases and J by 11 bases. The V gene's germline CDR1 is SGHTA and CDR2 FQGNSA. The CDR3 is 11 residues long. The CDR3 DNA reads TGTGCCAGCAGCCCTAGGACAGGGGCTTTCTTT. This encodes CASSPRTGAFF.

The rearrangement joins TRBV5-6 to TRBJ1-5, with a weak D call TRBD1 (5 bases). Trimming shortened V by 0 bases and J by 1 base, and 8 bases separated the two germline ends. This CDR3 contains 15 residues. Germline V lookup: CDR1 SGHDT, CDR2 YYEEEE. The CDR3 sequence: CASSLARVSNQPQHF. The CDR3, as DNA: TGTGCCAGCAGCTTGGCCAGGGTAAGCAATCAGCCCCAGCATTTT.